The text below deals with one TCR beta chain. This clonotype was counted ten times or more. The antigen it recognizes is unknown. No qualities accompany the bases; no much larger clone lies one base away. Hyperthyroidism patients were newly diagnosed, with disease duration under 2 months, and aged 18 to 65 years. Any patient with an uncontrolled infection, another autoimmune disease, pregnancy or lactation was excluded. Diagnoses were based on clinical symptoms, serum thyroxine and TRAb, thyroid ultrasound and orbital computed tomography. Blood from progressor patients was collected at the time of first diagnosis with hyperthyroidism, before any ophthalmopathy symptoms had appeared. PBMCs were separated from under 11 ml of fresh peripheral blood using Ficoll-Paque density gradient centrifugation. Progressor patients were first diagnosed with Graves' hyperthyroidism and then developed ophthalmopathy during follow-up. Total RNA was extracted using Trizol reagent, and RNA quality was assessed on an Agilent 2100 Bioanalyzer.

Looking up the germline V gene yields CDR1 SGHDN and CDR2 FVKESK. For this chain, trimming is 0 bases at the V end and 2 bases at the J end, and the number of junction bases without a gene match is 11. Measured from the cysteine to the phenylalanine, the CDR3 is 19 residues long. Just CDR3 DNA is preserved here, 57 bases in frame from base 1. The TCR beta CDR3 regions were amplified from RNA transcripts. A first-round RT-PCR of the TCR CDR3 used the HTBI primer set with the Qiagen OneStep RT-PCR kit. A second multiplex PCR round built the libraries, followed by size selection and purification. Libraries were sequenced paired-end with 100 bp reads on an Illumina HiSeq2000. The authors processed their data as follows. SOAPnuke was used to process the raw data, removing reads that contained adapters or uncalled bases, had a mean Phred below 15, or lacked an exact match to the constant primer or identifier. COPE v1.2.5 was used to merge the high-quality paired reads, and each unique nucleotide sequence was defined as a clonotype. Clonotypes were aligned to IMGT TRBV, TRBD and TRBJ reference segments using MiTCR v1.1. Only V-J combinations with frequency above 0.0001, covering 99.2% of repertoires, were analysed. A TCS score was defined as the ratio between F50 (clonal expansion) and ExV (chaos), using BLOSUM62-based TCRdist between CDR3 peptides within each V-J. Welch's t-statistics and random forest reduced just over 500 V-J features to roughly 13, which were used in a naive Bayes classifier (R e1071). TCRdb redid the processing of the public reads, applying fastp at Q25 and MiXCR, and retained in-frame beta chains. Entries are consolidated by CDR3 protein sequence, retaining the most common genes and DNA. TCRdb's processing, not the authors', yielded these V and J calls. This sample holds approximately 360,000 distinct CDR3 sequences; around 16% were observed only once. 25% to 35% of the sample belongs to the ten largest clones.

The entry originates in a study of T cells in Graves' hyperthyroidism and ophthalmopathy (dated by TCRdb to about 2019). About the study as a whole: Peripheral blood samples were taken at initial diagnosis, before any treatment was given. TCR V-J signatures able to tell the groups apart were searched for in a discovery cohort of 100 patients, of whom over 40 had Graves' ophthalmopathy and 55 to 65 had stable Graves' hyperthyroidism. For training and testing, the 100 or so patients in the discovery cohort were randomly divided in a 7:3 ratio. After sampling, hyperthyroidism patients received methimazole starting at 30 mg daily, and ophthalmopathy patients received high-dose intravenous methylprednisolone. In addition, the study compared T-cell repertoires in thyroid tissue and in blood from several Graves' hyperthyroidism patients. Prospective prediction of ophthalmopathy was tested in an independent validation cohort consisting of 18 to 20 hyperthyroidism patients and approximately 16 patients who later progressed to ophthalmopathy. The paper reports TCR Vbeta CDR3 sequencing of 140 or so peripheral blood samples: under 45 ophthalmopathy, fewer than 80 hyperthyroidism and about 17 progressor patients.

Overall study outcomes, separate from this receptor: Blood samples also contained most of the expanded thyroid clonotypes (frequency above 0.001), which suggests that blood repertoires may reflect thyroid immune responses. No statistical method was used to fix the sample size in advance, and group allocation was not hidden from the investigators. In validation, the model predicted progression to ophthalmopathy a median of roughly 6.2 months before onset, with 70% to 71% sensitivity and roughly 73% specificity. Ophthalmopathy was separated from stable hyperthyroidism by a 13 V-J signature model, with 85% to 90% sensitivity and about 84% specificity obtained in cross-validation and 80%/75% obtained in testing.

The receptor was derived from a woman between 18 and 30 years old with Graves' hyperthyroidism that later progressed to Graves' ophthalmopathy. The rearrangement combines TRBV14 with TRBJ2-3; 10 junctional bases match TRBD2. Sample: blood. The CDR3 region has the sequence CASSQELGTSVLNTDTQYF. The nucleotide sequence reads as follows: TGTGCCAGCAGCCAAGAGCTCGGGACTAGCGTTTTAAACACAGATACGCAGTATTTT.